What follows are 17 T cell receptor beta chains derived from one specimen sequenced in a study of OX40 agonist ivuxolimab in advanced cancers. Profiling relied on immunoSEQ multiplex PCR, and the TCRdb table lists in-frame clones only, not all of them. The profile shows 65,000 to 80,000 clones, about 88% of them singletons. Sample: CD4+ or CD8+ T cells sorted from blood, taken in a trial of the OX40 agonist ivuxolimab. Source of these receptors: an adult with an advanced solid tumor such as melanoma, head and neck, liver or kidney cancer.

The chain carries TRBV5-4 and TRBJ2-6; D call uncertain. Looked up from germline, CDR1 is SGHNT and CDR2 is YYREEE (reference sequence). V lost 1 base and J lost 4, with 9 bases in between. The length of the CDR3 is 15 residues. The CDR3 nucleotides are TGTGCCAGCAGCTTGTACGTAGCAGGGGCCAACGTCCTGACTTTC. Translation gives CASSLYVAGANVLTF.

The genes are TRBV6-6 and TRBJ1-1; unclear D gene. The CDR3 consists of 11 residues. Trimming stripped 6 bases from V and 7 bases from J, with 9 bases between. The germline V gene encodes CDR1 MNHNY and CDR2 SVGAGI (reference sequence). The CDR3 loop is CASRTGVEAFF. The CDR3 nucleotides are TGTGCCAGCAGAACCGGGGTTGAAGCTTTCTTT.

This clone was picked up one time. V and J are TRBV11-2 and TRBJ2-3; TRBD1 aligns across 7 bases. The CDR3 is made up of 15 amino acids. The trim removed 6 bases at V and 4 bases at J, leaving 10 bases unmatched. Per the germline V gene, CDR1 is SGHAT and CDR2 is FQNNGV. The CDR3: CASSSPPTGADTQYF. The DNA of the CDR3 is TGTGCCAGCAGTTCACCCCCCACAGGGGCAGATACGCAGTATTTT.

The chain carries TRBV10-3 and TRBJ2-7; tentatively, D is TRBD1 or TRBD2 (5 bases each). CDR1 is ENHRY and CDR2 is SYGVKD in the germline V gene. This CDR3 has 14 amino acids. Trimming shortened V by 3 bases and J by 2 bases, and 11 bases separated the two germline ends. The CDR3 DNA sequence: TGTGCCATCAGTGAAGGGGACCAAGCCTACGAGCAGTACTTC. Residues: CAISEGDQAYEQYF.

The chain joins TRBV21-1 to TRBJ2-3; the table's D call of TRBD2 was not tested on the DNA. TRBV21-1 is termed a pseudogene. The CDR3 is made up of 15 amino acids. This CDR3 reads CASSKDGESTDTQYF. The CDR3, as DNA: TGTGCCAGCAGCAAAGACGGGGAGAGCACAGATACGCAGTATTTT.

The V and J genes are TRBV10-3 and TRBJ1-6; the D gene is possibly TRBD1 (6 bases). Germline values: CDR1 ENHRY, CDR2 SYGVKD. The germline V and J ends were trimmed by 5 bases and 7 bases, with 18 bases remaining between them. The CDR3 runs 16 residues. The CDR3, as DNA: TGTGCCATCAGTTTCTCTCCGGGACAACAGAATTCACCCCTCCACTTT. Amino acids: CAISFSPGQQNSPLHF.

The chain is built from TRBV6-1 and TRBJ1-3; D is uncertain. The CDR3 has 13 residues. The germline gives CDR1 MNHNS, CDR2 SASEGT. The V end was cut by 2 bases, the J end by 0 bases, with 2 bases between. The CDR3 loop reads CASSELSGNTIYF. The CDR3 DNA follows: TGTGCCAGCAGTGAACTCTCTGGAAACACCATATATTTT.

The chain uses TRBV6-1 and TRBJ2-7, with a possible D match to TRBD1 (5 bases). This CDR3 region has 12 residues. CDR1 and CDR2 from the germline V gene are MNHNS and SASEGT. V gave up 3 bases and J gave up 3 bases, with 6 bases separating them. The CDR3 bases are TGTGCCAGCAGTGAGCAGGGCTACGAGCAGTACTTC. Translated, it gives CASSEQGYEQYF.

This CDR3 reads CSVETANYGYTF. The CDR3 region has the DNA TGCAGCGTTGAGACGGCTAACTATGGCTACACCTTC. The chain recombines TRBV29-1 with TRBJ1-2; no clear D gene. The germline V gene encodes CDR1 SQVTM and CDR2 ANQGSEA. CDR3 length: 12 residues. V was trimmed by 3 bases and J by 0 bases, leaving 5 bases between them.

The CDR3 sequence is CASSPDRWTSEAFF. The CDR3 nucleotides are TGTGCCAGCAGCCCCGACCGATGGACGTCTGAAGCTTTCTTT. The chain recombines TRBV4-2 with TRBJ1-1; D is uncertain. Germline V gene sequence: CDR1 LGHNA, CDR2 YNFKEQ. This CDR3 spans 14 amino acids. V was trimmed by 4 bases and J by 6 bases, leaving 15 bases between them.

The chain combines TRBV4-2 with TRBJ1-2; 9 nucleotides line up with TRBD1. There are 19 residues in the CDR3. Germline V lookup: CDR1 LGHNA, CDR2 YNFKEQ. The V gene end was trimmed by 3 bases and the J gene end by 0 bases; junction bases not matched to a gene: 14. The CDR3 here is CASSQLIAGTGYPNYGYTF. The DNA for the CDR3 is TGTGCCAGCAGCCAGCTAATAGCCGGGACAGGGTATCCTAACTATGGCTACACCTTC.

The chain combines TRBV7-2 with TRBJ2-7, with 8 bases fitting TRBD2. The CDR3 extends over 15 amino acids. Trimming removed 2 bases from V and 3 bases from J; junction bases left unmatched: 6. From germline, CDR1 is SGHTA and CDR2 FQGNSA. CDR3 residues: CASSLSGGEIYEQYF. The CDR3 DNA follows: TGTGCCAGCAGCTTATCGGGGGGGGAGATCTACGAGCAGTACTTC.

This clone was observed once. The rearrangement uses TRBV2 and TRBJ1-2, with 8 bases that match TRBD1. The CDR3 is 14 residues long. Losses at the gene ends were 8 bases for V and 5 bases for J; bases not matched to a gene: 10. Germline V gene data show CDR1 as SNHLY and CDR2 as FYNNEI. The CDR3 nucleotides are TGTGCCAGCGGAACCGACAGGGGAGAATATGGCTACACCTTC. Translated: CASGTDRGEYGYTF. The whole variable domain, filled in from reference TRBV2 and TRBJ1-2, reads EPEVTQTPSHQVTQMGQEVILRCVPISNHLYFYWYRQILGQKVEFLVSFYNNEISEKSEIFDDQFSVERPDGSNFTLKIRSTKLEDSAMYFCASGTDRGEYGYTFGSGTRLTVV.

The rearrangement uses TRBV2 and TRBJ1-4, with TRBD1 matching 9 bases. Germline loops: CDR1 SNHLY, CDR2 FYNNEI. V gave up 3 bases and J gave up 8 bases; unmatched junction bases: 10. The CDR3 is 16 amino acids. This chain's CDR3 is CASSDLGRTGEEKLFF. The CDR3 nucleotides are TGTGCCAGCAGTGATTTAGGGAGGACAGGGGAGGAAAAACTGTTTTTT.

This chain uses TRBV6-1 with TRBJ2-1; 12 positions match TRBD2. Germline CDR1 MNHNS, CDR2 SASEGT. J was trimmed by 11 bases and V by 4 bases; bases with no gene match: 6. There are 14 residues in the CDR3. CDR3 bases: TGTGCCAGCAGTGGTCTAGCGGGGGGGCAACAGCAGTTCTTC. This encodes CASSGLAGGQQQFF.

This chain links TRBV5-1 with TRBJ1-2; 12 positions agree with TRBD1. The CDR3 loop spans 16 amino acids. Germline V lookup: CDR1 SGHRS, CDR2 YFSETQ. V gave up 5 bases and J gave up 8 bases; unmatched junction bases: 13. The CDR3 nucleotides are TGCGCCAGCAGTGATTCCCCCGGGACAGGGGGCGCGGGCTACACCTTC. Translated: CASSDSPGTGGAGYTF.

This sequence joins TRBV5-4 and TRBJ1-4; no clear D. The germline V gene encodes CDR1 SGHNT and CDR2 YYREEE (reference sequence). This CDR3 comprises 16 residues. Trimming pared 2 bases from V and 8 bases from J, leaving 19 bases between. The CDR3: CASSLGPWAGGEKLFF. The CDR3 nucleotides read TGTGCCAGCAGCTTAGGGCCATGGGCAGGCGGAGAAAAACTGTTTTTT.